Each of the 27 T cell receptor beta chains below was sequenced from the same sample in a study of identifying expanded T cells in peripheral blood. Repertoires were generated with immunoSEQ multiplex PCR, while TCRdb's copy carries only in-frame clones and drops some. The repertoire has about 78,000 clones, roughly 86% of them found once; the top ten carry around 18%. The sample comprised blood. These receptors were obtained from a person between 18 and 75 years old in good health.

Only a few counts were recorded for this clone. The chain combines TRBV9 with TRBJ2-3; 14 positions agree with TRBD2. This CDR3 spans 18 amino acids. Germline CDR1 SGDLS, CDR2 YYNGEE. J was trimmed by 2 bases and V by 2 bases; bases with no gene match: 7. CDR3 in DNA: TGTGCCAGCAGCGTCGGGACTAGCGGGAGACGCGTCACAGATACGCAGTATTTT. The encoded protein is CASSVGTSGRRVTDTQYF.

The chain recombines TRBV27 with TRBJ2-5; D is perhaps TRBD2 (6 bases). This CDR3 region has 13 residues. CDR1 is MNHEY, CDR2 SMNVEV, per germline (reference sequence). Trimming shortened V by 11 bases and J by 7 bases, and 20 bases separated the two germline ends. The CDR3 here is CAAGGGPQATQYF. The CDR3 DNA sequence: TGTGCCGCAGGTGGAGGGCCTCAGGCGACCCAGTACTTC.

V is TRBV5-1 and J is TRBJ2-7; possible D gene TRBD2, 6 bases. Germline CDR1 and CDR2: SGHRS and YFSETQ. The CDR3 covers 14 residues. V was trimmed by 4 bases and J by 2 bases, leaving 13 bases between them. The CDR3 loop is CASSRASAAYEQYF. The CDR3 region has the DNA TGCGCCAGCAGCCGAGCTAGCGCGGCCTACGAGCAGTACTTC.

Details on this clone: Distinct nucleotide sequences in the sample also encode this CDR3. This chain uses TRBV30 with TRBJ1-5; a possible D gene is TRBD1 (5 bases). The V gene's germline CDR1 is GTSNPN and CDR2 SVGIG (reference sequence). V lost 4 bases and J lost 4, with 8 bases in between. The CDR3 sequence is 12 residues long. In DNA, the CDR3 is TGTGCCTGGAATCAGGGTAATCAGCCCCAGCATTTT. Amino acids: CAWNQGNQPQHF.

The chain couples TRBV7-3 to TRBJ2-2; 9 positions agree with TRBD1. V shed 2 bases, J shed 3 bases, and the junction held 4 bases outside the gene matches. The CDR3 length is 16 residues. Looked up from germline, CDR1 is SGHTA and CDR2 is FQGTGA. CDR3 sequence reads: CASSLRDRADTGELFF. The CDR3 DNA sequence: TGTGCCAGCAGCTTACGGGACAGGGCCGACACCGGGGAGCTGTTTTTT. The entire variable domain, with the rest obtained from reference TRBV7-3 and TRBJ2-2, is as follows: GAGVSQTPSNKVTEKGKYVELRCDPISGHTALYWYRQSLGQGPEFLIYFQGTGAADDSGLPNDRFFAVRPEGSVSTLKIQRTERGDSAVYLCASSLRDRADTGELFFGEGSRLTVL.

The chain recombines TRBV7-2 with TRBJ1-2, with D possibly TRBD1 on 5 matching bases. Germline V gene data show CDR1 as SGHTA and CDR2 as FQGNSA. The CDR3 totals 15 residues. V dropped 3 bases and J dropped 5 bases, with 16 bases sitting between them. DNA of the CDR3: TGTGCCAGCAGCTTTCTCCCCGACAGTGTGTATGGCTACACCTTC. The encoded protein is CASSFLPDSVYGYTF.

The chain uses TRBV30 and TRBJ1-4; no definite D call. CDR3 length: 10 residues. Deletions cut 4 bases from V and 7 bases from J, with 4 bases between. Germline CDR1 is GTSNPN and CDR2 is SVGIG (reference sequence). DNA for the CDR3: TGTGCCTGGATGGGTGAAAAACTGTTTTTT. This gives the protein CAWMGEKLFF.

J is TRBJ2-7 and V is TRBV7-2, with a possible D match to TRBD1 (6 bases). V gave up 10 bases and J gave up 7 bases, with 17 bases separating them. The length of the CDR3 is 12 residues. Germline CDR1 SGHTA, CDR2 FQGNSA. CDR3 region: CATRDTPGEQYF. In DNA, the CDR3 is TGTGCCACACGGGACACACCCGGAGAGCAGTACTTC.

This clone was counted a single time. The V gene is TRBV7-8, the J gene TRBJ1-5, with TRBD1 matching 10 bases. CDR1 and CDR2 (germline): SGHVS, FQNEAQ. The CDR3 runs 15 residues. The V and J ends lost 4 bases and 5 bases, in that order; junction bases with no gene match: 5. DNA for the CDR3: TGTGCCAGCAGCTCGGACAGGGGGGTCGATCAGCCCCAGCATTTT. Protein: CASSSDRGVDQPQHF. Together with reference TRBV7-8 and TRBJ1-5, the CDR3 gives the full variable domain: GAGVSQSPRYKVAKRGQDVALRCDPISGHVSLFWYQQALGQGPEFLTYFQNEAQLDKSGLPSDRFFAERPEGSVSTLKIQRTQQEDSAVYLCASSSDRGVDQPQHFGDGTRLSIL.

The chain combines TRBV19 with TRBJ1-2; weak D call: TRBD1 (6 bases). Trimming shortened V by 3 bases and J by 5 bases, and 19 bases separated the two germline ends. The germline gives CDR1 LNHDA, CDR2 SQIVND (reference sequence). The length of the CDR3 is 16 residues. CDR3 bases: TGTGCCAGTAGTATTCGACCAGGGGCGGTAGGATATGGCTACACCTTC. This gives the protein CASSIRPGAVGYGYTF. Full variable domain (remainder filled in from reference TRBV19 and TRBJ1-2): DGGITQSPKYLFRKEGQNVTLSCEQNLNHDAMYWYRQDPGQGLRLIYYSQIVNDFQKGDIAEGYSVSREKKESFPLTVTSAQKNPTAFYLCASSIRPGAVGYGYTFGSGTRLTVV.

The gene calls are TRBV29-1 and TRBJ2-7; 8 positions agree with TRBD1. Germline CDR1 reads SQVTM; CDR2 reads ANQGSEA. The CDR3 sequence is 13 residues long. V lost 8 bases, J lost 1 base, and 7 bases stayed unmatched. CDR3 residues: CSIRQGQSYEQYF. The CDR3 coding sequence is TGCAGCATACGACAGGGGCAATCCTACGAGCAGTACTTC.

The CDR3 DNA sequence: TGTGCCAGCAGCTTGGATGTCGGATGGGACTACGAGCAGTACTTC. Translated, it gives CASSLDVGWDYEQYF. The chain combines TRBV5-6 with TRBJ2-7; D ambiguous. V gave up 0 bases and J gave up 3 bases, with 13 bases separating them. The V gene's germline CDR1 is SGHDT and CDR2 YYEEEE. CDR3 size: 15 residues.

Only one count was recorded for this clone. V and J are TRBV7-6 and TRBJ1-1; tentative D call: TRBD1 (6 bases). Trimming took 3 bases from V and 1 from J, leaving 6 bases between them. CDR3 size: 13 residues. Germline V CDR1 and CDR2: SGHVS, FNYEAQ. The CDR3 loop is CASSLGQNTEAFF. The CDR3 nucleotides are TGTGCCAGCAGCTTGGGACAGAACACTGAAGCTTTCTTT.

The chain employs TRBV4-3 and TRBJ2-2; possible D gene TRBD2, 6 bases. Per the germline V gene, CDR1 is LGHNA and CDR2 is YSLEER. The CDR3 totals 17 residues. V was cut by 0 bases and J by 4 bases, with 15 bases left in between. CDR3 protein: CASSQDWGEVGTGELFF. The CDR3 coding sequence is TGCGCCAGCAGCCAAGATTGGGGGGAGGTTGGCACCGGGGAGCTGTTTTTT.

The sample holds a few counts of this clone. The chain combines TRBV29-1 with TRBJ2-1, with 8 bases that match TRBD2. CDR1 and CDR2 from the germline V gene are SQVTM and ANQGSEA. This CDR3 contains 12 residues. This CDR3 reads CTGGGSYNEQFF. The CDR3, as DNA: TGCACGGGGGGGGGCTCCTACAATGAGCAGTTCTTC.

The rearrangement uses TRBV5-1 and TRBJ2-1, with 9 bases identical to TRBD1. This CDR3 comprises 17 residues. CDR1 SGHRS and CDR2 YFSETQ come from the germline V gene. J lost 6 bases, V lost 0 bases, and 10 bases had no gene match. The CDR3 sequence: CASSLADLGTGLNEQFF. CDR3 DNA sequence: TGCGCCAGCAGCTTGGCCGATCTCGGGACAGGGCTCAATGAGCAGTTCTTC.

This clone was found once. V is TRBV19 and J is TRBJ1-1; D gene unclear. This CDR3 is built from 12 residues. The germline V gene encodes CDR1 LNHDA and CDR2 SQIVND (reference sequence). Trimming stripped 8 bases from V and 2 bases from J, with 9 bases between. The CDR3 region has the DNA TGTGCCAGTGGCCCGTCAAACACTGAAGCTTTCTTT. The encoded protein is CASGPSNTEAFF.

This clone has just a few counts. CDR3: CASSIQDSHYEQYF. CDR3 bases: TGTGCCAGTAGTATCCAGGACAGCCACTACGAGCAGTACTTC. The chain joins TRBV19 to TRBJ2-7; weak D call: TRBD1 (6 bases). V lost 3 bases and J 3 bases, leaving 12 bases between the germline ends. CDR3 length equals 14 residues. The germline CDR1 and CDR2 sequences are LNHDA and SQIVND (reference sequence).

This chain connects TRBV5-1 to TRBJ2-3, with 9 bases that match TRBD1. V was pared by 5 bases and J by 6 bases, with 10 bases of the junction left unmatched. This CDR3 has 15 amino acids. Germline CDR1 reads SGHRS; CDR2 reads YFSETQ. The CDR3 reads CASRSTGGSGDTQYF. The CDR3 DNA reads as TGCGCCAGCAGATCGACAGGGGGGAGCGGGGATACGCAGTATTTT.

CDR3 region: CASIFPGTGTDTQYF. CDR3 DNA: TGTGCCAGCATTTTCCCGGGGACAGGGACAGATACGCAGTATTTT. J is TRBJ2-3 and V is TRBV7-2; 9 bases map to TRBD1. Trimming removed 7 bases from V and 3 bases from J; junction bases left unmatched: 8. Germline lookup yields CDR1 SGHTA and CDR2 FQGNSA. The CDR3 totals 15 residues. The full variable domain, its missing parts supplied by reference TRBV7-2 and TRBJ2-3, is GAGVSQSPSNKVTEKGKDVELRCDPISGHTALYWYRQSLGQGLEFLIYFQGNSAPDKSGLPSDRFSAERTGGSVSTLTIQRTQQEDSAVYLCASIFPGTGTDTQYFGPGTRLTVL.

The chain has TRBV6-5 and TRBJ2-7; 9 bases line up with TRBD1. Germline V gives CDR1 MNHEY, CDR2 SVGAGI. CDR3 length equals 15 residues. V shed 3 bases, J shed 2 bases, and the junction held 5 bases outside the gene matches. CDR3 DNA: TGTGCCAGCAGTTATACAGGGGGCGCGACCTACGAGCAGTACTTC. Translation: CASSYTGGATYEQYF.

V gene TRBV27 combines with J gene TRBJ2-3; 9 nucleotides align to TRBD2. This CDR3 has 15 residues. Trimming took 2 bases from V and 4 from J; bases not matched to a gene: 4. Germline CDR1 and CDR2: MNHEY and SMNVEV (reference sequence). The CDR3 spells CASSLRGTSSDTQYF. DNA for the CDR3: TGTGCCAGCAGTTTAAGGGGGACTAGCTCAGATACGCAGTATTTT.

Notes on this clone: At one end, the junction sequence differs from germline, possibly due to a read error. The chain has TRBV4-1 and TRBJ2-7; 10 bases align to TRBD1. CDR1 MGHRA and CDR2 YSYEKL come from the germline V gene. The CDR3 consists of 13 residues. CDR3 bases: TGCGCCAGCAGCCAAGATGTTGACAGGGGGCGAAACTTC. Translated, it gives CASSQDVDRGRNF.

The gene calls are TRBV28 and TRBJ2-1; maybe TRBD1 (6 bases). Trimming cost V 6 bases and J 5 bases, with 14 bases left between them. Germline lookup yields CDR1 MDHEN and CDR2 SYDVKM. The CDR3 consists of 14 residues. CDR3 sequence: CASSPGHINNEQFF. DNA for the CDR3: TGTGCCAGCAGCCCGGGACACATAAACAATGAGCAGTTCTTC.

The chain links TRBV10-3 to TRBJ2-1; no definite D call. CDR1 is ENHRY, CDR2 SYGVKD, per germline. V gave up 10 bases and J gave up 7 bases, with 23 bases separating them. This CDR3 has 15 residues. The CDR3, as DNA: TGTGCCAACTGCAGTTGGGCCCCCGATGGAAATGAGCAGTTCTTC. As protein: CANCSWAPDGNEQFF.

The J gene is TRBJ2-7, the V gene TRBV19; D possibly corresponds to TRBD2 (6 bases). The germline V gene has CDR1 LNHDA and CDR2 SQIVND (reference sequence). CDR3 length: 16 amino acids. V shed 2 bases and J shed 2 bases, with 16 bases lying between them. CDR3 protein: CASSIPLGGTTYEQYF. The CDR3 nucleotides are TGTGCCAGTAGTATACCCCTGGGCGGGACCACCTACGAGCAGTACTTC.

V and J are TRBV15 and TRBJ2-1, with 8 bases fitting TRBD2. This CDR3 spans 16 amino acids. CDR1 and CDR2 from the germline V gene are LNHNV and YYDKDF (reference sequence). V lost 1 base and J lost 5; bases outside the gene matches: 7. CDR3 residues: CATSRAGGGRNNEQFF. The DNA for the CDR3 is TGTGCCACCAGCAGAGCAGGTGGCGGGAGGAACAATGAGCAGTTCTTC.